A single sample is the source of the 2 T cell receptor beta chains below, sequenced in a study of blood T cell repertoires in COVID-19. This table comes from immunoSEQ multiplex PCR, and its TCRdb copy is limited to in-frame clones, with some not included. The data show some 140,000 clones, roughly 83% seen once. The sequenced material came from peripheral blood. The receptor set was obtained from a man aged 60 to 69 with acute or convalescent COVID-19.

This clone has just one count. This chain joins TRBV7-2 and TRBJ1-5; 8 bases line up with TRBD1. The CDR3 length is 19 residues. V lost 5 bases and J lost 4; bases outside the gene matches: 19. Per the germline V gene, CDR1 is SGHTA and CDR2 is FQGNSA. The CDR3 DNA follows: TGTGCCAGCAGCCGTTCAGGGGGCTTTCTCCGGGATGGGAATCAGCCCCAGCATTTT. Its translation: CASSRSGGFLRDGNQPQHF.

The genes are TRBV10-2 and TRBJ2-2; D might be TRBD1 (6 bases). Germline V lookup: CDR1 WSHSY, CDR2 SAAADI. Trimming shortened V by 6 bases and J by 4 bases, and 12 bases separated the two germline ends. This CDR3 contains 14 residues. The CDR3 DNA reads as TGCGCCAGCAGCGGGACACGGGGCACCGGGGAGCTGTTTTTT. Its translation: CASSGTRGTGELFF.